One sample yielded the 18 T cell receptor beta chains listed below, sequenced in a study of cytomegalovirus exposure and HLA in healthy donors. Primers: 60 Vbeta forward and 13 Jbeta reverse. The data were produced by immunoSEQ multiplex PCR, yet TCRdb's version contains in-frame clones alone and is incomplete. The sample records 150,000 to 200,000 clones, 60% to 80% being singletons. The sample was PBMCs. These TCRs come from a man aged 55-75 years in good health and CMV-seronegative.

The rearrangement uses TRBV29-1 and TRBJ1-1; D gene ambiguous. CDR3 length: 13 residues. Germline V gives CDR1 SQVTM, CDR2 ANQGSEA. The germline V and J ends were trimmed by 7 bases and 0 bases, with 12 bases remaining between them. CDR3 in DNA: TGCAGCGCCTCTCGCGGGATGAACACTGAAGCTTTCTTT. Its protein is CSASRGMNTEAFF.

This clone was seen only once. The CDR3 nucleotides are TGTGCCAGCAGCCAAGATCGTCTAGCGGATACCTACGAGCAGTACTTC. Translating it yields CASSQDRLADTYEQYF. The chain couples TRBV4-2 to TRBJ2-7, with 7 positions matching TRBD2. This CDR3 contains 16 residues. Trimming took 0 bases from V and 2 from J; bases not matched to a gene: 7. Germline V gene sequence: CDR1 LGHNA, CDR2 YNFKEQ.

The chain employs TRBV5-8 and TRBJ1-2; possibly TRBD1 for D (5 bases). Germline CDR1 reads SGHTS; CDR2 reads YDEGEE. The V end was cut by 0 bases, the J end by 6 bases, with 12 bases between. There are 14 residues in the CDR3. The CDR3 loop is CASSLVVGRDGYTF. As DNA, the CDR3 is TGTGCCAGCAGCTTGGTAGTGGGGCGCGATGGCTACACCTTC.

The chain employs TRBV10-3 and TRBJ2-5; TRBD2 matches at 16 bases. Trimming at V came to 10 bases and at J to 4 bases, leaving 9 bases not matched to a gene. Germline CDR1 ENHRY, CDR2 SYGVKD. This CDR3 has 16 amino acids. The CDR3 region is CATQGLAGGLGETQYF. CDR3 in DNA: TGTGCCACCCAGGGACTAGCGGGGGGGCTGGGAGAGACCCAGTACTTC.

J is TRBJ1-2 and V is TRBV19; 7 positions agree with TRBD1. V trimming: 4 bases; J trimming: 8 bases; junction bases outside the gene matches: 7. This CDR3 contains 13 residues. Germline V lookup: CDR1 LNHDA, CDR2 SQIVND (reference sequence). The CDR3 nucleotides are TGTGCCAGTAGTACGGACAGGAGCGAAGGCTACACCTTC. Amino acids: CASSTDRSEGYTF.

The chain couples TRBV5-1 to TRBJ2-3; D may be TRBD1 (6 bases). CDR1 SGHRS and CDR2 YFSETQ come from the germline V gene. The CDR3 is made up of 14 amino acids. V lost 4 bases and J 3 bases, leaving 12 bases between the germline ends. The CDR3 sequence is CASSVQGRTDTQYF. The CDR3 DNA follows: TGCGCCAGCAGCGTACAGGGAAGGACAGATACGCAGTATTTT.

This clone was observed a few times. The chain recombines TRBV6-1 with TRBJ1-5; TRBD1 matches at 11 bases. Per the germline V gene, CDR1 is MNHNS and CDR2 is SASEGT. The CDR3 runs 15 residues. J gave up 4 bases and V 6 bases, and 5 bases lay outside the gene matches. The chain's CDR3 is CASSFGQGANQPQHF. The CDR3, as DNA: TGTGCCAGCAGCTTCGGACAGGGGGCGAATCAGCCCCAGCATTTT.

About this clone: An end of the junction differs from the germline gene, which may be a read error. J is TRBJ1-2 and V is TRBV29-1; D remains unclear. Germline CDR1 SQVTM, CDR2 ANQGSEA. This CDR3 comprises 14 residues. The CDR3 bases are TGCAGCGCGATGAGGGCGAAGGAGGGCTATGGCTACCCCTTC. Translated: CSAMRAKEGYGYPF.

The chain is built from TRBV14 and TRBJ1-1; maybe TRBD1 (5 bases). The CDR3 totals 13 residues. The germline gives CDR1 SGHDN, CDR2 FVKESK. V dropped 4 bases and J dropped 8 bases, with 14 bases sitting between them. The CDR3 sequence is CASSPQGFGEAFF. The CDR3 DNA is TGTGCCAGCAGCCCTCAGGGTTTTGGGGAAGCTTTCTTT. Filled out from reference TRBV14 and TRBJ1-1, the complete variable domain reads EAGVTQFPSHSVIEKGQTVTLRCDPISGHDNLYWYRRVMGKEIKFLLHFVKESKQDESGMPNNRFLAERTGGTYSTLKVQPAELEDSGVYFCASSPQGFGEAFFGQGTRLTVV.

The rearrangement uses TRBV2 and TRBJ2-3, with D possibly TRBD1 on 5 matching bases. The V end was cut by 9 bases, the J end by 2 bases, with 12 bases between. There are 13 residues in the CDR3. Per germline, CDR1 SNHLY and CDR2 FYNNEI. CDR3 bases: TGTGCCAGAAATAAGGGGAACACAGATACGCAGTATTTT. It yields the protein CARNKGNTDTQYF.

CDR3 protein: CASSPPRTGTDYNEQFF. The CDR3 DNA sequence: TGCGCCAGCAGCCCGCCCAGAACCGGGACAGATTACAATGAGCAGTTCTTC. V and J are TRBV5-1 and TRBJ2-1; TRBD1 matches 7 bases. Trimming took 4 bases from V and 4 from J; bases not matched to a gene: 14. CDR1 is SGHRS, CDR2 YFSETQ, per germline. The CDR3 sequence is 17 residues long.

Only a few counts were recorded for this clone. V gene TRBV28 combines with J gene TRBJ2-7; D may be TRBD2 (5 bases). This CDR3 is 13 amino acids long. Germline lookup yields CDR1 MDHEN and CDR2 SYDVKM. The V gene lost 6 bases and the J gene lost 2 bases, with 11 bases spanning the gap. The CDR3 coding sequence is TGTGCCAGCAGCCCCCGCGGGCCCTACGAGCAGTACTTC. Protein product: CASSPRGPYEQYF.

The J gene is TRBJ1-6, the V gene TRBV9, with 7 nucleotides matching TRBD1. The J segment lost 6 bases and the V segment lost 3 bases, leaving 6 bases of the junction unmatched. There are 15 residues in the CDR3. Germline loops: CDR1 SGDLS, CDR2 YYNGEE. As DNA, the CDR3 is TGTGCCAGCAGCGGATCCGGGACAGCTAATTCACCCCTCCACTTT. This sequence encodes CASSGSGTANSPLHF.

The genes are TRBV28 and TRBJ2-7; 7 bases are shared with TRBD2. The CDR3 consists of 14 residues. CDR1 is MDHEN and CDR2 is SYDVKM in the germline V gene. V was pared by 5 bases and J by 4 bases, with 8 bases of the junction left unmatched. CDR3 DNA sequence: TGTGCCAGCAGTCCGGACGGGAGGAGTTACGAGCAGTACTTC. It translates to CASSPDGRSYEQYF.

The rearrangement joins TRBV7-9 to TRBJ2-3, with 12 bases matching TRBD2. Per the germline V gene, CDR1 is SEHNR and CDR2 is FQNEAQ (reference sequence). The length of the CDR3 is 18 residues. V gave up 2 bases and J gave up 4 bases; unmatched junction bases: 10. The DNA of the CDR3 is TGTGCCAGCAGCTTACCTTTCCGACTAGCGGGAGCGGCAGATACGCAGTATTTT. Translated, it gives CASSLPFRLAGAADTQYF.

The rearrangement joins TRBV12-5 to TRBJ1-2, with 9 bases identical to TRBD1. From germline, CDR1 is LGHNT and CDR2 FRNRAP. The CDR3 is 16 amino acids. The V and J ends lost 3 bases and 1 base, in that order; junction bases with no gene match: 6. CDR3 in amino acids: CASGFPRQGDNYGYTF. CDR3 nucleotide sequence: TGTGCTAGTGGTTTCCCAAGACAGGGGGATAACTATGGCTACACCTTC.

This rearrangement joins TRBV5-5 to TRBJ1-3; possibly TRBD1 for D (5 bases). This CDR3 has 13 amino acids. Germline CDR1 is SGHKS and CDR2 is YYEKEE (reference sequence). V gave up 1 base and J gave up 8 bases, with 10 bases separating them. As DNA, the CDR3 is TGTGCCAGCAGCTTGTCGGTGACAGACACCATATATTTT. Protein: CASSLSVTDTIYF.

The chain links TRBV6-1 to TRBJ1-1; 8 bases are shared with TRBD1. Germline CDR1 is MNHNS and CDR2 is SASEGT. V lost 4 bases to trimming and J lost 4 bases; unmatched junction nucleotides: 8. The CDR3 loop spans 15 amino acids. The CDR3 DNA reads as TGTGCCAGCAGTGGAGAGACAGGGGTTCTCACTGAAGCTTTCTTT. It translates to CASSGETGVLTEAFF.